The clone carrying this T cell receptor (beta chain) was seen a handful of times. The antigen is not known. These data are taken from a study of response to subunit inactivated influenza vaccine. Study-wide points: Seasonal influenza vaccination, on each occasion, was suggested by the authors to recruit few new T cells.

Each CDR3 protein gets one entry after TCRdb re-called the RT-PCR reads with MiXCR. The sample holds some 480,000 distinct CDR3 sequences, approximately 11% seen once. Source: PBMCs from blood, taken 35 to 45 days after vaccination. The TCR comes from a man in his fifties or sixties who received an inactivated influenza vaccine.

The CDR3 spells CASSRLAGIWETQYF. CDR3 DNA: TGTGCCAGCAGTCGGCTAGCGGGAATCTGGGAGACCCAGTACTTC. V is TRBV6-2 or TRBV6-3 and J is TRBJ2-5, with 9 bases matching TRBD2. The germline V gene encodes CDR1 MNHEY and CDR2 SVGEGT. The length of the CDR3 is 15 residues. V shed 5 bases, J shed 5 bases, and the junction held 9 bases outside the gene matches.